A selection of T cell receptor beta chains follows, all from one sample in a study of identical twins. TCRdb reprocessed the 5' RACE reads with MiXCR, giving one entry per CDR3 protein. The sample carries 1.5 million to 2 million distinct CDR3 sequences, about 30% recorded once. The specimen sequenced was cord blood. Receptors were obtained from a newborn girl in good health. Each CDR3 is given with its conserved first and last residue. Each record gives: clone size, V gene, D gene, J gene, CDR3 DNA, CDR3 protein. A D gene is named only where the DNA matches it firmly. Size is stated for part of the rows, as once, few or many counts, or as a class when the clone is expanded.

>.|TRBV18|.|TRBJ1-3
TGTGCCAGCTCACCAGTGGATGGGGACACCATATATTTT
CASSPVDGDTIYF
>few|TRBV5-1|TRBD1|TRBJ2-7
TGCGCCAGCAGCCCTGCGACAGGGGGCTACGAGCAGTACTTC
CASSPATGGYEQYF
>few|TRBV7-9|TRBD2|TRBJ2-3
TGTGCCAGAGCGGGGGGGTCCACAGATACGCAGTATTTT
CARAGGSTDTQYF
>.|TRBV6-2/TRBV6-3|TRBD2|TRBJ2-2
TGTGCCAGCAGTTACGGCGGGAGGGCCTCCATCGGGGAGCTGTTTTTT
CASSYGGRASIGELFF
>.|TRBV25-1|TRBD2|TRBJ2-7
TGTGCCAGCAGTCCTCAAGGTAGCGGGAGTTCCTACGAGCAGTACTTC
CASSPQGSGSSYEQYF
>many|TRBV18|TRBD2|TRBJ2-7
TGTGCCAGCTCACCACCGGGACTAGCGGGAGACGAGCAGTACTTC
CASSPPGLAGDEQYF
>few|TRBV12-3/TRBV12-4|TRBD1|TRBJ2-7
TGTGCCAGCAGTTTAGGGACAGGGTCCTTCTACGAGCAGTACTTC
CASSLGTGSFYEQYF
>many|TRBV29-1|.|TRBJ1-4
TGCAGCGTTGAAATGGGGGCAGGGGAGGAAAAACTGTTTTTT
CSVEMGAGEEKLFF
>.|TRBV3-1|.|TRBJ2-7
TGTGCCAGCAGCCAACAGGTTTCCTACGAGCAGTACTTC
CASSQQVSYEQYF
>.|TRBV20-1|TRBD1|TRBJ2-7
TGCAGTGCTCCAAGGACAGGGCGGGGCGAGCAGTACTTC
CSAPRTGRGEQYF
>few|TRBV20-1|.|TRBJ1-2
TGCAGTGCTAGAGATTTACAGCGAATTACTAACTATGGCTACACCTTC
CSARDLQRITNYGYTF
>many|TRBV7-9|.|TRBJ2-7
TGTGCCAGCAGCACCCGGGACCGATCCTACGAGCAGTACTTC
CASSTRDRSYEQYF
>many|TRBV20-1|.|TRBJ2-3
TGCAGTGCTAGAGTTCCCTCGGGAGATACGCAGTATTTT
CSARVPSGDTQYF
>few|TRBV4-1|.|TRBJ1-2
TGCGCCAGCAGCCAAGTCCCGGGCCCGACCTATGGCTACACCTTC
CASSQVPGPTYGYTF
>.|TRBV5-1|TRBD2|TRBJ2-7
TGCGCCAGCACCTCTAGCGGGGGGAGCTCCTACGAGCAGTACTTC
CASTSSGGSSYEQYF
>.|TRBV29-1|.|TRBJ2-6
TGCAGCGTTGCCAATTCCGGGGCCAACGTCCTGACTTTC
CSVANSGANVLTF
>once|TRBV14|TRBD2|TRBJ2-7
TGTGCCAGCAGCTCATTTTTGGGGACTACCTACAATGAGCAGTACTTC
CASSSFLGTTYNEQYF
>.|TRBV4-1|TRBD2|TRBJ2-5
TGCGCCAGCAGCCAACCCACTAGCGGGAGGGGTAATGAGCAGTACTTC
CASSQPTSGRGNEQYF
>few|TRBV20-1|TRBD2|TRBJ2-2
TGCAGTGCTGAAGCGGGGGGACACGCGAACACCGGGGAGCTGTTTTTT
CSAEAGGHANTGELFF
>.|TRBV14|.|TRBJ2-5
TGTGCCAGCAGCCAAGCGAATTGGTACCGGGAACAAGAGACCCAGTACTTC
CASSQANWYREQETQYF
>.|TRBV12-3/TRBV12-4|.|TRBJ1-1
TGTGCCAGCAGTTTTTCCGGGTCGGGCACTGAAGCTTTCTTT
CASSFSGSGTEAFF
>few|TRBV6-1|.|TRBJ2-7
TGTGCCATTCGGCAGGGCGGTGGCTCCTACGAGCAGTACTTC
CAIRQGGGSYEQYF
>.|TRBV6-5|.|TRBJ2-1
TGTGCCAGCAGTTACTCGCGGCTCTACAATGAGCAGTTCTTC
CASSYSRLYNEQFF
>.|TRBV3-1|.|TRBJ2-1
TGTGCCAGCAGCCAAGGGGTAGGGAACAATGGGCAGTTCTTC
CASSQGVGNNGQFF
>few|TRBV5-1|TRBD2|TRBJ2-3
TGCGCCAGCAGCTCGTCCGGACTAGCGGGGGTCAAGGATACGCAGTATTTT
CASSSSGLAGVKDTQYF
>few|TRBV12-3/TRBV12-4|.|TRBJ1-1
TGTGCCAGCAGTCCCCGAAATGAAGCTTTCTTT
CASSPRNEAFF
>.|TRBV4-1|.|TRBJ2-1
TGCGCCAGCAGCCAAGTCGCGCGATACAATGAGCAGTTCTTC
CASSQVARYNEQFF
>few|TRBV2|.|TRBJ2-5
TGTGCCAGCAGTGAACTAGGACGACAAGAGACCCAGTACTTC
CASSELGRQETQYF
>few|TRBV28|TRBD1|TRBJ1-1
TGTGCCAGCAGTTTAACCGGACAGGGCAGCACTGAAGCTTTCTTT
CASSLTGQGSTEAFF
>.|TRBV4-1|TRBD1|TRBJ1-2
TGCGCCAGCAGCCAAGAAGGGGGACAGCTTAACTATGGCTACACCTTC
CASSQEGGQLNYGYTF
>.|TRBV27|.|TRBJ2-7
TGTGCCAGCCTTATCCATGGCCCCTACGAGCAGTACTTC
CASLIHGPYEQYF
>few|TRBV7-2|.|TRBJ2-7
TGTGCCAGCAGCTTGGTCCGGGACATCTCCTACGAGCAGTACTTC
CASSLVRDISYEQYF
>.|TRBV3-1|TRBD2|TRBJ2-1
TGTGCCAGCAGCCTTCCTGGGGGGGTCTACAATGAGCAGTCCTTC
CASSLPGGVYNEQSF
>few|TRBV27|TRBD1|TRBJ1-1
TGTGCCAGCAGGGGACAGGGGAGAACTGAAGCTTTCTTT
CASRGQGRTEAFF
>.|TRBV28|TRBD1|TRBJ1-1
TGTGCCAGCACCCCGGCGGGACAGGGGAAGAACACTGAAGCTTTCTTT
CASTPAGQGKNTEAFF
>.|TRBV5-1|.|TRBJ2-1
TGCGCCAGCACCACATCTAGCGCCGATGAGCAGTTCTTC
CASTTSSADEQFF
>.|TRBV5-1|.|TRBJ2-1
TGCGCCAGCAGAGGTTCGTCCCTACCGCCCGACAATGAGCAGTTCTTC
CASRGSSLPPDNEQFF
>.|TRBV28|.|TRBJ2-5
TGTGCCAGCAGTTGGTGGGGGACCCAGTACTTC
CASSWWGTQYF
>many|TRBV4-2|TRBD2|TRBJ2-7
TGTGCCAGCAGGGCTAGCGGGATCGCCTCCTACGAGCAGTACTTC
CASRASGIASYEQYF
>.|TRBV20-1|.|TRBJ1-1
TGCAGTGCTAGCATGGTGCGCCCGTCGAACACTGAAGCTTTCTTT
CSASMVRPSNTEAFF
>.|TRBV20-1|TRBD2|TRBJ2-5
TGCAGTGCCCGGCTCCTAGCGGTCCTAGAGACCCAGTACTTC
CSARLLAVLETQYF
>.|TRBV4-1|TRBD2|TRBJ2-5
TGCGCCAGCAGCCAGGACTGGACTAGCTATCCTCGCACCCAGTACTTC
CASSQDWTSYPRTQYF
>once|TRBV5-6|TRBD1|TRBJ1-5
TGTGCCAGCAGCTCGTGGACAGGATCTCAGCCCCAGCATTTT
CASSSWTGSQPQHF
>many|TRBV28|.|TRBJ2-1
TGTGCCAGCAGTATAATGCGCCTTAGGTTTACCTCCTACAATGAGCAGTTCTTC
CASSIMRLRFTSYNEQFF
>.|TRBV12-3/TRBV12-4|.|TRBJ1-1
TGTGCCAGCACTTTCCGGGGGGAGAGCACTGAAGCTTTCTTT
CASTFRGESTEAFF
>few|TRBV5-1|.|TRBJ2-1
TGCGCCAGCAGCTTGGAGCCACTAGAAGATGTAAGTTGGAATGAGCAGTTCTTC
CASSLEPLEDVSWNEQFF
>.|TRBV18|.|TRBJ2-6
TGTGCCAGCTCACTTACGACAGGATCGGCTGGGGCCAACGTCCTGACTTTC
CASSLTTGSAGANVLTF
>once|TRBV6-6|.|TRBJ1-5
TGTGCCGGCAGTTACCAGGACAACAATCAGCCCCAGCATTTT
CAGSYQDNNQPQHF
>few|TRBV7-9|.|TRBJ1-4
TGTGCCAGCAGCCCCCTGGGGGGGCACGGTGAAAAACTGTTTTTT
CASSPLGGHGEKLFF
>.|TRBV20-1|TRBD1|TRBJ1-2
TGCAGTGCCGTATGGACAGGGGAAAAGGGTGGCTACACCTTC
CSAVWTGEKGGYTF
>once|TRBV6-6|.|TRBJ1-6
TGTGCCAGCAGTTACGCGACAACGAACAATTCACCCCTCCACTTT
CASSYATTNNSPLHF
>few|TRBV20-1|.|TRBJ2-4
TGCAGTGCTAATTTAGGCGTAAGGTCCAAAAACATTCAGTACTTC
CSANLGVRSKNIQYF
>.|TRBV6-1|.|TRBJ2-7
TGTGCCAGCAGTGAAGTAGGACAGCACTACGAGCAGTACTTC
CASSEVGQHYEQYF
>.|TRBV29-1|TRBD2|TRBJ2-1
TGCAGCGTTGATGGGGTCCGGGGGGGGTACAATGAGCAGTTCTTC
CSVDGVRGGYNEQFF
>few|TRBV7-2|.|TRBJ2-3
TGTGCCAGCTCCTCAGGGGCGTCACGTACGCAGTATTTT
CASSSGASRTQYF